These 2 T cell receptor beta chains originate from one sample sequenced in a study of blood T cell repertoires in COVID-19. The table came from immunoSEQ multiplex PCR; TCRdb's copy has only in-frame clones and leaves some out. The data contain 57,000 or so clones, approximately 84% of them singletons. The sample consisted of peripheral blood. Receptor source: a man between 65 and 85 years old with active COVID-19.

The J gene is TRBJ2-7, the V gene TRBV18; D might be TRBD2 (6 bases). V was pared by 3 bases and J by 6 bases, with 12 bases between. Germline V gives CDR1 KGHSH, CDR2 LQKENI. CDR3 length: 13 amino acids. Here the CDR3 reads CASSPDYRSEQYF. Here the CDR3 DNA reads TGTGCCAGCTCACCGGACTACAGGAGCGAGCAGTACTTC.

The genes are TRBV28 and TRBJ2-7, with TRBD2 identical over 7 bases. The CDR3 is 16 residues long. J was trimmed by 3 bases and V by 3 bases; bases with no gene match: 11. Germline V lookup: CDR1 MDHEN, CDR2 SYDVKM. DNA of the CDR3: TGTGCCAGCAGTTTTTCCCTAGCGGATTCCATCTACGAGCAGTACTTC. Translation: CASSFSLADSIYEQYF.